Listed below are T cell receptor beta chains from one sample, sequenced in a study of cytomegalovirus exposure and HLA in healthy donors. This table comes from immunoSEQ multiplex PCR, and its TCRdb copy is limited to in-frame clones, with some not included. The table records fewer than 200,000 clones, about 82% of them present only once. Sequenced: PBMCs. The receptor set was obtained from a woman aged 18 to 35 in good health and CMV-seronegative. CDR3s include the opening cysteine and the closing phenylalanine or tryptophan. For some rows the clone size is stated as once, few or many, or as a class when expanded; others skip it.

abundance	v_gene	len	j_gene	CDR3aa
NA	TRBV18	18	TRBJ2-2	CASSPYSGLAGGTGELFF
NA	TRBV18	15	TRBJ1-1	CASSPLSRAGTEAFF
NA	TRBV15	15	TRBJ2-5	CATSPGTSGQETQYF
NA	TRBV2	15	TRBJ2-7	CASSEVGLAEREQYF
NA	TRBV5-1	15	TRBJ2-3	CASSLTPGGTDTQYF
NA	TRBV19	16	TRBJ1-4	CASSIHAGTGNEKLFF
NA	TRBV5-5	14	TRBJ2-7	CASSLGQGLDERYF
NA	TRBV19	14	TRBJ2-3	CASSQGVGTDTQYF
NA	TRBV2	15	TRBJ2-2	CASSEQGVDTGELFF
once	TRBV6-6	13	TRBJ2-5	CASRGQGAQEQYF
NA	TRBV11-2	15	TRBJ2-1	CASSWQGAFYNEQFF
NA	TRBV19	16	TRBJ1-5	CASSIQGAPSNQPQHF
few	TRBV4-2	13	TRBJ1-1	CASGLAENTEAFF
NA	TRBV20-1	11	TRBJ1-1	CSARGGTEAFF
once	TRBV11-2	15	TRBJ2-7	CASSTGQAAVYEQYF
NA	TRBV11-3	18	TRBJ2-3	CASSFRFSGRKITDTQYF
once	TRBV18	14	TRBJ2-7	CASSPGGRALGQYF